This TCR beta chain was sequenced in a study of blood T cell repertoires in COVID-19. Overall study context: Samples taken during acute and convalescent COVID-19 were collected in the United States, Italy and Spain. From T cells, B-cell-depleted T cells, or PBMCs came the material, which was cDNA or gDNA.

A remark on this clone: One end of the junction is discordant with germline, which a read error may explain.

There are 15 residues in the CDR3. Germline V gives CDR1 KGHSH, CDR2 LQKENI. Assay: immunoSEQ multiplex PCR; the TCRdb copy retains only in-frame clones and omits some. The table lists about 340,000 clones, approximately 82% of them singletons. The chain recombines TRBV18 with TRBJ1-5; 9 nucleotides agree with TRBD1. What was sequenced was peripheral blood. This TCR was sampled from a man aged 25 to 40 with active or convalescent COVID-19. CDR3 nucleotides: TGTGCCAGCTCCCCACAGACAGGGGGAGGCCAGCCCCAGCATTTT. Protein product: CASSPQTGGGQPQHF.